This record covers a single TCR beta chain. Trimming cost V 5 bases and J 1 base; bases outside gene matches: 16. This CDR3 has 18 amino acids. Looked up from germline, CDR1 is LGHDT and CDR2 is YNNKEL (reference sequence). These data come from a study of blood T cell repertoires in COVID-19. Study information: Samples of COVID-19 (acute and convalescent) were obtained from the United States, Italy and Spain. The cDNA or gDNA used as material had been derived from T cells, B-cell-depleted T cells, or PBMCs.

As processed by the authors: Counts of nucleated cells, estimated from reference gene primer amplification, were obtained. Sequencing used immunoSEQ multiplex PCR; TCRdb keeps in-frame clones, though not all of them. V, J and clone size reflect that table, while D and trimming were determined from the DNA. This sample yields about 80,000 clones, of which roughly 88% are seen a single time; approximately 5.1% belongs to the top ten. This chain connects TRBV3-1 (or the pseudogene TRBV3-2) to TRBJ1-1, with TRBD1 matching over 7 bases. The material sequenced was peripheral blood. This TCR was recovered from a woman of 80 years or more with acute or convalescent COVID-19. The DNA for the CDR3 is TGTGCCAGCAGCACGACCAGCCCGACAGGGACCAAGAACACTGAAGCTTTCTTT. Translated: CASSTTSPTGTKNTEAFF.